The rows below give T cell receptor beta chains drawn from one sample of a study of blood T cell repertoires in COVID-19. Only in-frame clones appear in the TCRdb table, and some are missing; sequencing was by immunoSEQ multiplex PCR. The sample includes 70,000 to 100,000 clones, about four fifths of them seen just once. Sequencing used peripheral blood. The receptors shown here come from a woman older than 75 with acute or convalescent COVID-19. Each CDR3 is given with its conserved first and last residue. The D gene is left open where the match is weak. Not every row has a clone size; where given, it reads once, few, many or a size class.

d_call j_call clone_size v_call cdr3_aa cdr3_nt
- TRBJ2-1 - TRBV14 CASSQEVGGYNEQFF TGTGCCAGCAGCCAAGAGGTGGGGGGATACAATGAGCAGTTCTTC
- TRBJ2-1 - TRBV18 CASSPSRPNEQFF TGTGCCAGCTCACCGTCCAGGCCCAATGAGCAGTTCTTC
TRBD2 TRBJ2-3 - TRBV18 CASSPPVASGGHPDTQYF TGTGCCAGCTCACCACCGGTAGCTAGCGGGGGGCACCCAGATACGCAGTATTTT
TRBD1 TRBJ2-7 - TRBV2 CASSGGTGNYEQYF TGTGCCAGCAGTGGAGGGACAGGGAACTACGAGCAGTACTTC
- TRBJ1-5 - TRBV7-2 CASSLGTGNQPQHF TGTGCCAGCAGCTTAGGGACAGGCAATCAGCCCCAGCATTTT
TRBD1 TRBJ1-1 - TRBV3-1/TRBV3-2 CASSRTGGNLGEAFF TGTGCCAGCAGCCGGACAGGGGGTAACCTAGGTGAAGCTTTCTTT
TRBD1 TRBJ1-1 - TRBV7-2 CASSFGQGLTEAFF TGTGCCAGCAGCTTCGGACAGGGGTTGACTGAAGCTTTCTTT
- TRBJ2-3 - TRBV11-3 CASSLSSPPADTQYF TGTGCCAGCAGCTTATCCTCCCCACCGGCAGATACGCAGTATTTT
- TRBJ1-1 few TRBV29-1 CSASTANTEAFF TGCAGCGCCTCGACAGCGAACACTGAAGCTTTCTTT
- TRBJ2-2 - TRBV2 CASRREGNTGELFF TGTGCCAGCAGAAGAGAGGGGAACACCGGGGAGCTGTTTTTT
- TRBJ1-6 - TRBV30 CAWSITGRMANSPLHF TGTGCCTGGAGTATCACAGGACGGATGGCTAATTCACCCCTCCACTTT
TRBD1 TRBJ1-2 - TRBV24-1 CATSDWTGDYGYTF TGTGCCACCAGTGACTGGACAGGGGACTATGGCTACACCTTC
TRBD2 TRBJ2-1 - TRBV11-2 CASSPTSGAYNEQFF TGTGCCAGCAGCCCAACTAGCGGGGCCTACAATGAGCAGTTCTTC
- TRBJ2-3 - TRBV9 CASSVEVGDMVDTQYF TGTGCCAGCAGCGTAGAGGTGGGGGACATGGTAGATACGCAGTATTTT
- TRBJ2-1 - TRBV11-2 CASSKGVDEQFF TGTGCCAGCAGCAAGGGGGTCGATGAGCAGTTCTTC
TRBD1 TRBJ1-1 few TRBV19 CASGRDRVGQSEAFF TGTGCCAGCGGCCGGGACAGGGTGGGACAATCTGAAGCTTTCTTT
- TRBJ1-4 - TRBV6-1 CASSEEGRGEKLFF TGTGCCAGCAGTGAAGAAGGGCGCGGGGAAAAACTGTTTTTT
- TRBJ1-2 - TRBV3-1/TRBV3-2 CASSQLLAGYTF TGTGCCAGCAGCCAATTACTTGCGGGCTACACCTTC
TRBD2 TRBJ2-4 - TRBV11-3 CASSFPGLAGGPVIQYF TGTGCCAGCAGCTTCCCGGGGTTAGCGGGGGGCCCTGTCATTCAGTACTTC
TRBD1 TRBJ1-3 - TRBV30 CAWTTTGGNTIYF TGTGCCTGGACCACGACAGGGGGAAACACCATATATTTT
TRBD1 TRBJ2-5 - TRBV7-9 CASSLQTGGQETQYF TGTGCCAGCAGCTTACAGACAGGGGGGCAAGAGACCCAGTACTTC
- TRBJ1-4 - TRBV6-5 CASSYAVTNEKLFF TGTGCCAGCAGTTACGCAGTGACTAATGAAAAACTGTTTTTT
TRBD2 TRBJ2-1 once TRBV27 CASSYGTSGANEQFF TGTGCCAGCAGTTACGGGACTAGCGGGGCCAATGAGCAGTTCTTC
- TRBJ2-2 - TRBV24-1 CATTGSRGNTGELFF TGTGCCACCACCGGAAGTCGGGGGAACACCGGGGAGCTGTTTTTT
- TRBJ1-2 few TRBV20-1 CSAVQGYGYTF TGCAGTGCTGTTCAGGGCTATGGCTACACCTTC
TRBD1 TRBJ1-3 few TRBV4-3 CASSQGAGGAGAGNTIYF TGCGCCAGCAGCCAAGGGGCAGGGGGCGCGGGGGCCGGAAACACCATATATTTT
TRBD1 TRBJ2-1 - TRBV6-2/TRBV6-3 CASSPGTVYNEQFF TGTGCCAGCAGTCCCGGGACAGTGTACAATGAGCAGTTCTTC
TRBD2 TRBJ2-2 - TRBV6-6 CASSLAGGPANTGELFF TGTGCCAGCAGTCTAGCGGGGGGGCCCGCGAACACCGGGGAGCTGTTTTTT
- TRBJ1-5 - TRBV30 CAWSVFNSGQPQHF TGTGCCTGGAGTGTATTCAACTCTGGTCAGCCCCAGCATTTT
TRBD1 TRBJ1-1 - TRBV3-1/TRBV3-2 CASSQGQGVTEAFF TGTGCCAGCAGCCAAGGACAGGGGGTCACTGAAGCTTTCTTT
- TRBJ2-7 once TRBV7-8 CASSPGPGAMTYEQYF TGTGCCAGCAGCCCCGGTCCTGGGGCCATGACTTACGAGCAGTACTTC
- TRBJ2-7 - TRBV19 CASSLPGTPSYEQYF TGTGCCAGTAGTCTCCCGGGGACACCCTCCTACGAGCAGTACTTC
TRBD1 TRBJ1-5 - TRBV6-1 CASSELTGGNQPQHF TGTGCCAGCAGTGAACTAACAGGGGGAAATCAGCCCCAGCATTTT
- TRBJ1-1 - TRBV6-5 CASSTLGGGIEAFF TGTGCCAGCAGCACCCTCGGGGGAGGCATTGAAGCTTTCTTT
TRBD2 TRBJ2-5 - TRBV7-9 CASSKGTSGGKYQETQYF TGTGCCAGCAGCAAGGGGACTAGCGGGGGGAAGTACCAAGAGACCCAGTACTTC
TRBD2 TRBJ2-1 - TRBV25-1 CASSEPGGGYNEQFF TGTGCCAGCAGTGAGCCGGGGGGAGGGTACAATGAGCAGTTCTTC
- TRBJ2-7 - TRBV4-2 CASSQGGGEYEQYF TGTGCCAGCAGCCAAGGCGGAGGAGAGTACGAGCAGTACTTC
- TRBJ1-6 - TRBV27 CASSPERVNSPLHF TGTGCCAGCAGTCCCGAGAGGGTTAATTCACCCCTCCACTTT
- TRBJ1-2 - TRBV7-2 CASSFGRGVNGYTF TGTGCCAGCAGCTTTGGCAGGGGTGTGAATGGCTACACCTTC
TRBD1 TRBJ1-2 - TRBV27 CASSFLDRGGLNYGYTF TGTGCCAGCAGTTTCTTAGACAGGGGAGGCCTAAACTATGGCTACACCTTC
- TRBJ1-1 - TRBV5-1 CASSLAQGPEAFF TGCGCCAGCAGCTTGGCACAGGGTCCTGAAGCTTTCTTT
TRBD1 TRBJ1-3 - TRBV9 CASTRGDRLGNTIYF TGTGCCAGCACCAGGGGGGACAGGCTTGGAAACACCATATATTTT
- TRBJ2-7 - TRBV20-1 CSARGMREQYF TGCAGTGCTAGAGGTATGCGGGAGCAGTACTTC
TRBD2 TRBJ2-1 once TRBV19 CASRPGLGRDEQFF TGTGCCAGTAGGCCGGGACTAGGACGCGATGAGCAGTTCTTC
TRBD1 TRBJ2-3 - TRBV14 CASSEDRGITDTQYF TGTGCCAGCAGCGAGGACAGGGGGATCACAGATACGCAGTATTTT
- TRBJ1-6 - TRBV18 CASSPEKNNSPLHF TGTGCCAGCTCACCGGAGAAAAATAATTCACCCCTCCACTTT
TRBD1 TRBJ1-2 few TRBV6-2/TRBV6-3 CASSYGTDLYGYTF TGTGCCAGCAGTTACGGGACAGACCTCTATGGCTACACCTTC
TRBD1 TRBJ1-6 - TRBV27 CASSSTGLDNSPLHF TGTGCCAGCAGTTCGACAGGGCTAGATAATTCACCCCTCCACTTT